Described below is a single TCR beta chain sequence and its context. The data were obtained in a study of blood T cell repertoires in COVID-19. Study-wide background: Specimens from acute and convalescent COVID-19 originated in the United States, Italy and Spain. In each case, the material was cDNA or gDNA derived from T cells, B-cell-depleted T cells, or PBMCs.

The length of the CDR3 is 13 residues. CDR1 is SQVTM, CDR2 ANQGSEA, per germline. Unmatched junction bases numbered 4, after V lost 7 bases and J lost 1 base. Original analysis: Amplifying reference gene primers gave estimates of nucleated cell counts. Only in-frame clones appear in the TCRdb table, and some are missing; sequencing was by immunoSEQ multiplex PCR. The V and J calls and clone size come from that table; D and trimming were worked out from the DNA. The sample lists nearly 50,000 clones, 70% to 90% occurring once. The receptor was derived from a woman of 80 years or more with COVID-19, enrolled during active disease. The gene calls are TRBV29-1 and TRBJ1-3; 7 nucleotides agree with TRBD1. The sequenced material came from peripheral blood. The CDR3 nucleotides read TGCAGCGCTCTGACAGGGTCTGGAAACACCATATATTTT. Translating gives CSALTGSGNTIYF.